The clone carrying this T cell receptor beta chain has a single count. What it recognizes is unknown. In TCRdb, the multiplex PCR reads were re-called with MiXCR into one record per CDR3 protein. This repertoire shows tens of thousands of distinct CDR3 sequences, 36% found once; its top ten account for approximately 11%. The data were obtained in a study of breast tumors, draining lymph nodes, adjacent tissues. Study outcomes and limitations: Compared with basal-like, luminal-like tumors shared significantly more repertoire with nontumor tissue. Tumor T cell lymph node origin was a supported hypothesis, not proven. Compared with lymph nodes, tumors were less diverse; compared with nontumor tissue, more. Findings are consistent with lymph node origin and intratumoral expansion of most tumor T cells.

Germline lookup yields CDR1 LGHNA and CDR2 YNFKEQ. The V and J ends lost 4 bases and 11 bases respectively, with 16 bases between them. The CDR3 contains 13 residues. This sequence originates from a female donor with breast cancer. Some clones in this sample may be carry-over from other donors' samples. Sequencing was carried out using breast tumor tissue. The rearrangement joins TRBV4-2 to TRBJ2-3, with D maybe TRBD2 (6 bases). The CDR3 region has the DNA TGTGCCAGCAGCCCAGGAGGGGTAGTTCGGCAGTATTTT. It translates to CASSPGGVVRQYF.